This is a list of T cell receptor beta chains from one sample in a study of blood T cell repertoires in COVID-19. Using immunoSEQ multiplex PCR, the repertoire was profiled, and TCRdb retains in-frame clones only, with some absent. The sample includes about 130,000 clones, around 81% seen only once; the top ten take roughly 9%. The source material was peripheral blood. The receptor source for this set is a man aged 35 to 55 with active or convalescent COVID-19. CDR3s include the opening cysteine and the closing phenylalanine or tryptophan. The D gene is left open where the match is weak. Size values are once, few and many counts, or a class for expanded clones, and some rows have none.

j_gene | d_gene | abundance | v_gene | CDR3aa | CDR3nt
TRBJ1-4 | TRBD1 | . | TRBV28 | CASRTPGTANEKLFF | TGTGCCAGCAGAACGCCCGGGACAGCTAATGAAAAACTGTTTTTT
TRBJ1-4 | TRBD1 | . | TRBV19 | CASSRGQGLNEKLFF | TGTGCCAGTAGCCGTGGACAGGGTCTGAATGAAAAACTGTTTTTT
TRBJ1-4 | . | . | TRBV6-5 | CASSVFGLVEKLFF | TGTGCCAGCAGCGTTTTTGGGCTCGTAGAAAAACTGTTTTTT
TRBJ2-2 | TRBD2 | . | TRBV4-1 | CASSQPATSRTGELFF | TGCGCCAGCAGCCAACCCGCGACTAGCAGGACCGGGGAGCTGTTTTTT
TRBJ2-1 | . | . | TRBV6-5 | CASSTQGYNEQFF | TGTGCCAGCAGTACACAGGGCTACAATGAGCAGTTCTTC
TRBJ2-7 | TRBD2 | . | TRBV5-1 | CASSLTAGGYEQYF | TGCGCCAGCAGCTTAACAGCGGGGGGATACGAGCAGTACTTC
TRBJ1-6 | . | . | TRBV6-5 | CASSYRQGSNSPLHF | TGTGCCAGCAGTTACCGGCAGGGGAGTAATTCACCCCTCCACTTT
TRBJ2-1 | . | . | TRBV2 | CASSVGREQFF | TGTGCCAGCAGTGTGGGGCGTGAGCAGTTCTTC
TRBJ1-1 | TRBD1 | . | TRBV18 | CASSLDRGGTEAFF | TGTGCCAGCTCACTCGACAGGGGTGGCACTGAAGCTTTCTTT
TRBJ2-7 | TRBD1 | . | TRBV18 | CASGIPGQGANEQYF | TGTGCCAGCGGAATACCGGGACAGGGGGCCAACGAGCAGTACTTC
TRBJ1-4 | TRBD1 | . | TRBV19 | CASSYRGTVLNEKLFF | TGTGCCAGTAGTTACCGGGGGACAGTACTCAATGAAAAACTGTTTTTT
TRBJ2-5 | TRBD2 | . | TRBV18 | CASSPEGLAGGETQYF | TGTGCCAGCTCACCCGAGGGACTAGCGGGGGGCGAGACCCAGTACTTC
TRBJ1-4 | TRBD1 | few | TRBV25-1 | CASSPLTGGKLFF | TGTGCCAGCAGTCCCTTAACAGGGGGAAAACTGTTTTTT
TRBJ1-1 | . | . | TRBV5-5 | CASSQQVFGMRTEAFF | TGTGCCAGCAGCCAACAGGTTTTTGGGATGAGGACTGAAGCTTTCTTT
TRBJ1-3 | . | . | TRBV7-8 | CASSLGALRPGNTIYF | TGTGCCAGCAGCTTAGGGGCTCTTAGGCCTGGAAACACCATATATTTT
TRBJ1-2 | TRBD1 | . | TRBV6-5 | CASSSRTGGNYGYTF | TGTGCCAGCAGTTCGCGGACAGGGGGCAACTATGGCTACACCTTC
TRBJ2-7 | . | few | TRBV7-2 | CASSLGHQGSYEQYF | TGTGCCAGCAGCTTAGGACATCAGGGCTCCTACGAGCAGTACTTC
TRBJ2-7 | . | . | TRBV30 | CAWKRGGGYEQYF | TGTGCCTGGAAGCGGGGAGGGGGCTACGAGCAGTACTTC
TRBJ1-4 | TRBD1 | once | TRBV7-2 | CASSLTPAGGGEKLFF | TGTGCCAGCAGCTTAACCCCAGCAGGGGGTGGTGAAAAACTGTTTTTT
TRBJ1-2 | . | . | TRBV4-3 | CASSREQGTYGYTF | TGCGCCAGCAGCCGCGAACAGGGAACCTATGGCTACACCTTC
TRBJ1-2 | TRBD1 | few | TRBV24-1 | CATSDSDRDDGYTF | TGTGCCACCAGTGATTCGGACAGGGATGATGGCTACACCTTC
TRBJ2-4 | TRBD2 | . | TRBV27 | CASSWGGKNIQYF | TGTGCCAGCAGTTGGGGGGGCAAAAACATTCAGTACTTC
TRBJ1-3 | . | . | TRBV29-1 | CSVVGGLLSGNTIYF | TGCAGCGTTGTGGGGGGGCTCCTCTCTGGAAACACCATATATTTT
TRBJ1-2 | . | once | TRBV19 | CAVGAGSAPNYGYTF | TGTGCCGTGGGTGCGGGGAGTGCCCCTAACTATGGCTACACCTTC
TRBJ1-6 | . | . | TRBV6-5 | CASSYEGRNSPLHF | TGTGCCAGCAGTTATGAGGGAAGGAATTCACCCCTCCACTTT
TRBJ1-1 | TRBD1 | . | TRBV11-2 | CASRGTGGRAFF | TGTGCCAGCAGGGGGACAGGGGGAAGGGCTTTCTTT
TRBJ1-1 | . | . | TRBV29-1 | CSVEVQANTEAFF | TGCAGCGTTGAGGTCCAGGCGAACACTGAAGCTTTCTTT
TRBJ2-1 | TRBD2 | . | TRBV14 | CASSLRTSGGDYYNEQFF | TGTGCCAGCAGCCTACGGACTAGCGGGGGGGACTACTACAATGAGCAGTTCTTC
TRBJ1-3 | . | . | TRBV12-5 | CASGLGGAGASGNTIYF | TGTGCTAGTGGTTTGGGAGGGGCAGGGGCATCGGGAAACACCATATATTTT
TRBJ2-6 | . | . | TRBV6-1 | CASSDRGSGANVLTF | TGTGCCAGCAGTGACAGGGGCTCTGGGGCCAACGTCCTGACTTTC
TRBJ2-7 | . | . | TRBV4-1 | CASSQEPRDWRYEQYF | TGCGCCAGCAGCCAAGAACCCCGGGACTGGAGGTACGAGCAGTACTTC
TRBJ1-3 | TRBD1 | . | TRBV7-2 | CASSIGQGRDTIYF | TGTGCCAGCAGCATTGGACAGGGACGGGACACCATATATTTT
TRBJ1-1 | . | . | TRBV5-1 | CASSPSGDTNTEAFF | TGCGCCAGCAGCCCCAGTGGGGACACAAACACTGAAGCTTTCTTT
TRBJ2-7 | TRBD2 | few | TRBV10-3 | CAISPTSGDSYEQYF | TGTGCCATCAGCCCGACTAGCGGGGACTCCTACGAGCAGTACTTC
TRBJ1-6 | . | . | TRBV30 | CAWSVQGNSPLHF | TGTGCCTGGAGTGTACAGGGAAATTCACCCCTCCACTTT
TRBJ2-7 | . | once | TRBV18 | CASSPQGFEQYF | TGTGCCAGCTCGCCCCAGGGTTTCGAGCAGTACTTC
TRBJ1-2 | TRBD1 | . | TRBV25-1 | CASSDGTGGMYGYTF | TGTGCCAGCAGTGACGGGACAGGGGGCATGTATGGCTACACCTTC
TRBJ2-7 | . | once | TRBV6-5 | CASRGIDEQYF | TGTGCCAGCAGGGGCATCGACGAGCAGTACTTC
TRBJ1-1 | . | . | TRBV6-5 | CASSQTSGKAFF | TGTGCCAGCAGTCAGACCTCAGGAAAAGCTTTCTTT
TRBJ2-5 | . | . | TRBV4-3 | CASSQTIPIGTQETQYF | TGCGCCAGCAGCCAAACCATCCCAATCGGGACACAGGAGACCCAGTACTTC
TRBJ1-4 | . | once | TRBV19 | CASSTPGNEKLFF | TGTGCCAGTAGTACTCCAGGGAATGAAAAACTGTTTTTT
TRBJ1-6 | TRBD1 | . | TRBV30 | CAWTSTGTGGSPLHF | TGTGCCTGGACTTCGACCGGGACAGGGGGTTCACCCCTCCACTTT
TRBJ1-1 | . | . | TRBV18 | CASSLQYTQGRGMNTEAFF | TGTGCCAGCTCACTACAATATACACAAGGGCGGGGAATGAACACTGAAGCTTTCTTT
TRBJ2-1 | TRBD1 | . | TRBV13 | CASSPPTRQGARGSYNEQFF | TGTGCCAGCAGCCCCCCAACCAGACAGGGGGCTCGGGGCTCCTACAATGAGCAGTTCTTC
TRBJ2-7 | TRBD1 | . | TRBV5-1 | CASSSQGNPYEQYF | TGCGCCAGCAGCTCACAGGGGAATCCCTACGAGCAGTACTTC
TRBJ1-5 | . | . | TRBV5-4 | CASSLGGGSNQPQHF | TGTGCCAGCAGCTTAGGGGGGGGGAGCAATCAGCCCCAGCATTTT
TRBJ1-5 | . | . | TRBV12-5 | CASGLEGNQPQHF | TGTGCTAGTGGCCTGGAGGGCAATCAGCCCCAGCATTTT
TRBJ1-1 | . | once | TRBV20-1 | CSASYGTDKNTEAFF | TGCAGTGCTAGTTACGGTACTGATAAGAACACTGAAGCTTTCTTT
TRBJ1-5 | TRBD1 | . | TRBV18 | CASSRGQASNQPQHF | TGTGCCAGCTCAAGGGGACAGGCTAGCAATCAGCCCCAGCATTTT
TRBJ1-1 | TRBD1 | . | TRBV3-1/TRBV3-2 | CASSQQGAGTEAFF | TGTGCCAGCAGCCAACAGGGGGCTGGAACTGAAGCTTTCTTT
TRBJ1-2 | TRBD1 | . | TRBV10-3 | CAISPGTGIYGYTF | TGTGCCATCAGTCCCGGGACAGGGATTTATGGCTACACCTTC
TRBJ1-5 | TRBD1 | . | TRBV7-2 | CASSSTGGSNQPQHF | TGTGCCAGCAGCTCGACAGGGGGTAGCAATCAGCCCCAGCATTTT
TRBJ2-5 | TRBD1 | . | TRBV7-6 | CASSQTGLQTQYF | TGTGCCAGCAGCCAGACAGGGCTGCAGACCCAGTACTTC
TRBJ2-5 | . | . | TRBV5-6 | CASSLVVGGTAQETQYF | TGTGCCAGCAGCTTGGTGGTGGGGGGAACGGCCCAAGAGACCCAGTACTTC
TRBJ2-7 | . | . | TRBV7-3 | CASSLKTETYEQYF | TGTGCCAGCAGCTTAAAGACAGAAACCTACGAGCAGTACTTC
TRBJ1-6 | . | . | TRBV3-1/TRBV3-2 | CASSQIPFRGGETPLHF | TGTGCCAGCAGCCAGATCCCCTTTAGGGGCGGGGAAACACCCCTCCACTTT
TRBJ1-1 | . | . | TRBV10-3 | CAISVAGNTEAFF | TGTGCCATCAGTGTCGCAGGGAACACTGAAGCTTTCTTT
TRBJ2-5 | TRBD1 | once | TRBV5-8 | CASSGWTGRSGETQYF | TGTGCCAGCAGCGGCTGGACAGGGAGGTCGGGAGAGACCCAGTACTTC
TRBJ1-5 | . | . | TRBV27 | CASSLTPIGSNQPQHF | TGTGCCAGCAGCCTAACTCCCATTGGTAGCAATCAGCCCCAGCATTTT
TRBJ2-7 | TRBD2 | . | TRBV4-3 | CASSQVSASGGYEQYF | TGCGCCAGCAGCCAAGTTTCGGCTAGCGGGGGTTACGAGCAGTACTTC